This TCR beta chain was documented in a study of cytomegalovirus exposure and HLA in healthy donors. V gave up 5 bases and J gave up 0 bases, with 11 bases separating them. Germline CDR1 and CDR2: MNHNS and SASEGT. This CDR3 is 15 amino acids long. Sequencing was performed with immunoSEQ multiplex PCR; in TCRdb, only in-frame clones are kept and a portion is missing. Of more than 95,000 clones in the sample, approximately 89% are singletons; the top ten hold 1.5% to 2%. The source of this sequence is a man aged 18 to 35 in good health and CMV-seronegative. The genes are TRBV6-1 and TRBJ1-5; D perhaps matches TRBD1 (6 bases). The sequenced material came from PBMCs. Here the CDR3 reads CASSSGVYSNQPQHF. The CDR3 DNA reads TGTGCCAGCAGTTCAGGGGTTTATAGCAATCAGCCCCAGCATTTT.